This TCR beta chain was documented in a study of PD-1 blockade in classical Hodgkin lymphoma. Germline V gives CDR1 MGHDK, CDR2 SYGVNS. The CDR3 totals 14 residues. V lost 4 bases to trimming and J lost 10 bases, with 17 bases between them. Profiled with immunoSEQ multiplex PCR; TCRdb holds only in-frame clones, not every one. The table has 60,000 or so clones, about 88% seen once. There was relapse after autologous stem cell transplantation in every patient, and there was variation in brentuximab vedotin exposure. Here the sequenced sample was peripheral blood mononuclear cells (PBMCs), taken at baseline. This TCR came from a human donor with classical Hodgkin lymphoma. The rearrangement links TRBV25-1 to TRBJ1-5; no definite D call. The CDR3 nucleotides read TGTGCCAGCAGTGCCCCTTGGGAAAGGAGCCCCCAGCATTTT. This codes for CASSAPWERSPQHF.